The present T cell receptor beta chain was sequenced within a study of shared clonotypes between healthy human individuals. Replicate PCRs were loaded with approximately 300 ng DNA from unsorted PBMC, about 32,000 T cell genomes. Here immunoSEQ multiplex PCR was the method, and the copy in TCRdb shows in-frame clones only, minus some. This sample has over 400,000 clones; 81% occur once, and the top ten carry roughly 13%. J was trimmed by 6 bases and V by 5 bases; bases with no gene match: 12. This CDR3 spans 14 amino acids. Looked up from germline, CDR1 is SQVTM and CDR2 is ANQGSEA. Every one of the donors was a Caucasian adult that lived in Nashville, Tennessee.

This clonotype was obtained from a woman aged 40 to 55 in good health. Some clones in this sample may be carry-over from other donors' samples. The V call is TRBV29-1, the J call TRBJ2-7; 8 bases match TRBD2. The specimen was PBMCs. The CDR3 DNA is TGCAGCGTTCTGGTTAGCGGGAAGGAAGGCGAGCAGTACTTC. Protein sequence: CSVLVSGKEGEQYF.